Below are 27 T cell receptor beta chains sequenced from a single sample in a study of T-cell memory formation after mild COVID-19. One entry per CDR3 protein results from TCRdb running MiXCR on the 5' RACE reads. Of hundreds of thousands of distinct CDR3 sequences in the sample, approximately 15% are singletons; the top ten hold about 22%. Sequences were obtained from PBMCs or a T cell subset sorted from them (not recorded which). These receptors were collected from a man between 18 and 29 years old who had mild COVID-19 (a few samples of this study predate the infection). Cell type and time point are not known.

The CDR3 region has the DNA TGCGCCAGCACCCCTTTTTGGGACAGGAGTAACACCGGGGAGCTGTTTTTT. This codes for CASTPFWDRSNTGELFF. The chain uses TRBV5-1 and TRBJ2-2; 8 nucleotides agree with TRBD1. V gave up 6 bases and J gave up 2 bases; unmatched junction bases: 12. The CDR3 is 17 residues long. The germline V gene has CDR1 SGHRS and CDR2 YFSETQ.

The genes are TRBV18 and TRBJ1-1, with 7 bases lining up with TRBD1. After removal of 4 bases from V and 0 bases from J, the junction contained 11 bases not matched to a gene. The length of the CDR3 is 17 residues. Germline V gene data show CDR1 as KGHSH and CDR2 as LQKENI. The CDR3 coding sequence is TGTGCCAGCTCACGCGGACGAAACAGGGGCATGAACACTGAAGCTTTCTTT. It is translated as CASSRGRNRGMNTEAFF.

This clonotype ranks as medium-sized. The rearrangement links TRBV6-4 to TRBJ2-1; 9 bases match TRBD2. With V trimmed by 3 bases and J by 0 bases, 0 bases remained unmatched. CDR3 length: 15 residues. Germline V CDR1 and CDR2: MRHNA, SNTAGT. In nucleotides, the CDR3 is TGTGCCAGCAGTGAAGCGGGGGGCTCCTACAATGAGCAGTTCTTC. Translated: CASSEAGGSYNEQFF.

This clonotype was observed a few times. The chain recombines TRBV4-3 with TRBJ2-3; no reliable D call. V gave up 5 bases and J gave up 3 bases, with 12 bases separating them. The CDR3 covers 14 residues. Per germline, CDR1 LGHNA and CDR2 YSLEER. CDR3 nucleotide sequence: TGCGCCAGCAGCGCCGCTCTGGCAACAGATACGCAGTATTTT. Translated, it gives CASSAALATDTQYF.

This clonotype was recorded a few times. The chain combines TRBV7-2 with TRBJ1-5; no clear D gene. The germline V and J ends were trimmed by 4 bases and 9 bases, with 16 bases remaining between them. CDR3 size: 14 residues. Germline lookup yields CDR1 SGHTA and CDR2 FQGNSA. The DNA of the CDR3 is TGTGCCAGCAGCTCTTCCTCTGTGTGGGCGCCCCAGCATTTT. It specifies CASSSSSVWAPQHF.

This chain uses TRBV27 with TRBJ2-5; D uncertain. The CDR3 consists of 15 residues. Trimming took off 4 bases at V and 4 bases at J, with 16 bases between the two ends. CDR1 and CDR2 (germline): MNHEY, SMNVEV (reference sequence). The chain's CDR3 is CASSSITSLGETQYF. As DNA, the CDR3 is TGTGCCAGCAGTTCCATCACATCCCTAGGAGAGACCCAGTACTTC.

This clonotype appeared a few times. The gene calls are TRBV6-2 or TRBV6-3 and TRBJ2-3; 8 nucleotides align to TRBD1. The CDR3 sequence is 16 residues long. V was clipped by 5 bases and J by 10 bases; unmatched bases: 17. CDR1 is MNHEY and CDR2 is SVGEGT in the germline V gene. CDR3 sequence: CASSPGTGVRESSQYF. The CDR3 DNA sequence: TGTGCCAGCAGTCCCGGGACAGGAGTCAGAGAGAGCTCGCAGTATTTT.

The rearrangement links TRBV25-1 to TRBJ2-5; 9 bases fit TRBD1. V gave up 3 bases and J gave up 0 bases; unmatched junction bases: 5. Germline V lookup: CDR1 MGHDK, CDR2 SYGVNS. The CDR3 has 16 residues. CDR3 DNA sequence: TGTGCCAGCAGTGAGGGGACAGGGTTATACCAAGAGACCCAGTACTTC. Translation: CASSEGTGLYQETQYF.

This clonotype has more than one count but fewer than ten. The rearrangement uses TRBV3-1 and TRBJ2-7; D might be TRBD1 or TRBD2, each matching 6 bases. This CDR3 has 12 amino acids. V gave up 3 bases and J gave up 7 bases, with 10 bases separating them. CDR1 and CDR2 (germline): LGHDT, YNNKEL (reference sequence). This CDR3 reads CASSQGAGEQYV. The CDR3 DNA follows: TGTGCCAGCAGCCAGGGGGCGGGAGAGCAGTACGTC.

This clonotype was picked up a small number of times. V is TRBV5-6 and J is TRBJ2-5, with TRBD1 matching 7 bases. Germline V gene sequence: CDR1 SGHDT, CDR2 YYEEEE. The CDR3 consists of 14 residues. With V trimmed by 4 bases and J by 2 bases, 5 bases remained unmatched. CDR3 region: CASSRMTGQETQYF. The CDR3 region has the DNA TGTGCCAGCAGCAGAATGACAGGGCAAGAGACCCAGTACTTC.

This clonotype was picked up a small number of times. V usage is TRBV25-1 and J usage is TRBJ2-7, with a possible D match to TRBD1 (6 bases). The CDR3 runs to 13 residues. Germline CDR1 and CDR2: MGHDK and SYGVNS. V was cut by 8 bases and J by 2 bases, with 13 bases left in between. The CDR3 bases are TGTGCCAGCGGGCGAACAGGGACCTACGAGCAGTACTTC. As protein: CASGRTGTYEQYF.

The CDR3 region is CASSVLGVTATNEKLFF. The CDR3 nucleotides read TGTGCCAGCAGCGTTCTAGGGGTAACTGCAACTAATGAAAAACTGTTTTTT. The chain uses TRBV9 and TRBJ1-4; D perhaps matches TRBD1 (5 bases). Trimming took 2 bases from V and 0 from J, leaving 14 bases between them. The CDR3 loop spans 17 amino acids. The germline V gene encodes CDR1 SGDLS and CDR2 YYNGEE.

This clonotype has just a few counts. The chain combines TRBV7-9 with TRBJ2-5, with D perhaps TRBD1 (5 bases). Germline loops: CDR1 SEHNR, CDR2 FQNEAQ (reference sequence). This CDR3 has 15 amino acids. V lost 1 base, J lost 5 bases, and 14 bases lay in between. The CDR3 DNA sequence: TGTGCCAGCAGCTTAGAACCCAGGGATGGGGAGACCCAGTACTTC. Its translation is CASSLEPRDGETQYF.

This chain joins TRBV27 and TRBJ2-1; a possible D gene is TRBD1 (6 bases). This CDR3 comprises 17 residues. Deletions cut 3 bases from V and 1 base from J, with 16 bases between. Germline CDR1 is MNHEY and CDR2 is SMNVEV (reference sequence). The CDR3 spells CASSFIYVGQSYNEQFF. The CDR3 DNA sequence: TGTGCCAGCAGTTTTATCTATGTCGGACAGTCCTACAATGAGCAGTTCTTC.

This clonotype has at least ten counts. The rearrangement uses TRBV9 and TRBJ2-5; D unclear. CDR1 is SGDLS, CDR2 YYNGEE, per germline. Between the trimmed V and J ends, which lost 0 bases and 5 bases, there was a span of 5 bases. This CDR3 has 12 amino acids. This chain's CDR3 is CASSVADETQYF. The CDR3 DNA is TGTGCCAGCAGCGTAGCTGACGAGACCCAGTACTTC. Supplemented by reference TRBV9 and TRBJ2-5, the full variable domain reads DSGVTQTPKHLITATGQRVTLRCSPRSGDLSVYWYQQSLDQGLQFLIQYYNGEERAKGNILERFSAQQFPDLHSELNLSSLELGDSALYFCASSVADETQYFGPGTRLLVL.

This clonotype was seen repeatedly, ten times or more. CDR3 coding DNA: TGTGCCAGCAGCCAGGGACAGGGGGCCTCTGAAGCTTTCTTT. Amino acids: CASSQGQGASEAFF. V gene TRBV7-9 combines with J gene TRBJ1-1; 12 bases are shared with TRBD1. This CDR3 is 14 amino acids long. Germline CDR1 is SEHNR and CDR2 is FQNEAQ (reference sequence). V lost 5 bases to trimming and J lost 6 bases; unmatched junction nucleotides: 4.

This chain joins TRBV27 and TRBJ2-5, with D maybe TRBD1 (6 bases). V dropped 5 bases and J dropped 5 bases, with 15 bases sitting between them. The CDR3 runs to 14 residues. The V gene's germline CDR1 is MNHEY and CDR2 SMNVEV (reference sequence). CDR3 bases: TGTGCCAGCAGTCTACAGGGATCGTTGGAGACCCAGTACTTC. This gives the protein CASSLQGSLETQYF.

This clonotype showed up just a few times. The gene calls are TRBV4-3 and TRBJ2-4; TRBD1 aligns across 7 bases. There are 16 residues in the CDR3. V shed 1 base and J 0 bases; nucleotides not matched to a gene: 3. Germline assignment: CDR1 LGHNA and CDR2 YSLEER. The CDR3 loop is CASSQGRQGAKNIQYF. CDR3 nucleotide sequence: TGCGCCAGCAGCCAAGGGAGACAGGGAGCCAAAAACATTCAGTACTTC.

The sample holds a few counts of this clonotype. The chain couples TRBV6-2 or TRBV6-3 to TRBJ1-2; 7 bases line up with TRBD1. Germline CDR1 reads MNHEY; CDR2 reads SVGEGT. The CDR3 length is 14 residues. The junction had 8 bases not matched to a gene; V was cut back by 6 bases and J by 4 bases. CDR3 nucleotide sequence: TGTGCCAGCAGCGACAGGGACATCGGCTATGGCTACACCTTC. Its translation: CASSDRDIGYGYTF.

As concerns this clonotype: Compared with germline, one end of the junction differs, possibly owing to a read error. J is TRBJ1-1 and V is TRBV4-3, with D hard to call. The CDR3 runs 13 residues. CDR1 and CDR2 from the germline V gene are LGHNA and YSLEER. CDR3 DNA sequence: TGCGTCAGCAGCCAAGAATGGCACACTGAAGCTTTCTTT. Amino acid sequence: CVSSQEWHTEAFF.

The J gene is TRBJ2-1, the V gene TRBV5-1, with 9 bases matching TRBD1. CDR1 is SGHRS, CDR2 YFSETQ, per germline. The length of the CDR3 is 15 residues. The ends lost 6 bases at V and 5 bases at J; junction bases unmatched: 9. The DNA for the CDR3 is TGCGCCAGCACCCTTGCGAGGACAGGGGACAATGAGCAGTTCTTC. This encodes CASTLARTGDNEQFF.

The V gene is TRBV3-1, the J gene TRBJ2-4; either TRBD1 or TRBD2 may supply D (5 bases each). The CDR3 is 15 amino acids. CDR1 is LGHDT and CDR2 is YNNKEL in the germline V gene (reference sequence). V lost 1 base, J lost 6 bases, and 13 bases lay in between. CDR3 DNA: TGTGCCAGCAGCCAAGGATGGGGGTCGGGAAACATTCAGTACTTC. This codes for CASSQGWGSGNIQYF.

The CDR3, as DNA: TGTGCCAGCTCACCACCCGGACAGGGTGTTAGGTCCTACGAGCAGTACTTC. Amino acid sequence: CASSPPGQGVRSYEQYF. The V gene is TRBV18, the J gene TRBJ2-7; 8 nucleotides line up with TRBD1. The V segment lost 0 bases and the J segment 1 base; nucleotides outside the gene matches: 8. Germline V gene lookup returns CDR1 KGHSH and CDR2 LQKENI. The CDR3 extends over 17 amino acids.

In its sample, this clonotype was seen a few times. CDR3 DNA sequence: TGTGCCAGCAGTGCATACTCAGGGGGCACTGAAGCTTTCTTT. This translates into CASSAYSGGTEAFF. The chain joins TRBV27 to TRBJ1-1; TRBD1 matches at 7 bases. CDR3 length equals 14 residues. CDR1 and CDR2 (germline): MNHEY, SMNVEV (reference sequence). The ends lost 5 bases at V and 4 bases at J; junction bases unmatched: 7.

This rearrangement joins TRBV7-8 to TRBJ1-5; 7 nucleotides agree with TRBD1. The CDR3 length is 15 residues. CDR1 is SGHVS and CDR2 is FQNEAQ in the germline V gene. The J segment lost 0 bases and the V segment lost 6 bases, leaving 5 bases of the junction unmatched. The CDR3 bases are TGTGCCAGCAGATCGGACAGGAGTAGCAATCAGCCCCAGCATTTT. This codes for CASRSDRSSNQPQHF.

V usage is TRBV7-2 and J usage is TRBJ2-2; 8 nucleotides match TRBD2. V lost 2 bases, J lost 6 bases, and 11 bases stayed unmatched. The CDR3 length is 17 residues. The germline CDR1 and CDR2 sequences are SGHTA and FQGNSA. CDR3 protein: CASSLISSGPRAGELFF. The CDR3 DNA is TGTGCCAGCAGCTTAATCTCTAGCGGGCCTAGGGCCGGGGAGCTGTTTTTT.

CDR3 protein: CASREGTSTDTQYF. The CDR3 nucleotides read TGCGCCAGCAGGGAGGGCACTAGCACAGATACGCAGTATTTT. V gene TRBV5-1 combines with J gene TRBJ2-3; TRBD2 is a possible D gene (6 bases). The CDR3 has 14 residues. Trimming cost V 5 bases and J 0 bases, with 10 bases left between them. Germline-derived CDR1 and CDR2 are SGHRS and YFSETQ.